These 30 T cell receptor beta chains share one sample of origin, sequenced in a study of technical replicates of blood from four donors. Here immunoSEQ multiplex PCR was the method, and the copy in TCRdb shows in-frame clones only, minus some. The data show around 100,000 clones, just under 95% seen once. The sample consisted of T cells isolated from PBMCs. The receptors stem from a human donor in good health.

The table lists this clone with a count of one. V and J are TRBV15 and TRBJ2-3; 8 nucleotides match TRBD2. V shed 0 bases and J 5 bases; nucleotides not matched to a gene: 7. Per germline, CDR1 LNHNV and CDR2 YYDKDF (reference sequence). There are 16 residues in the CDR3. Written as DNA, the CDR3 is TGTGCCACCAGCAGAGATCAGGGACTAGAAGGAGATACGCAGTATTTT. This sequence encodes CATSRDQGLEGDTQYF.

The rearrangement joins TRBV10-3 to TRBJ1-2; tentatively, D is TRBD1 (5 bases). V gave up 6 bases and J gave up 4 bases, with 15 bases separating them. Germline CDR1 ENHRY, CDR2 SYGVKD. The CDR3 spans 14 residues. The CDR3 DNA follows: TGTGCCATCAGGGAGGTTGACAGACCCTATGGCTACACCTTC. It is translated as CAIREVDRPYGYTF.

The rearrangement uses TRBV5-1 and TRBJ2-7; 7 bases agree with TRBD2. V shed 6 bases and J 4 bases; nucleotides not matched to a gene: 4. CDR1 and CDR2 (germline): SGHRS, YFSETQ. This CDR3 contains 12 residues. The CDR3 spells CASNQGGYEQYF. DNA of the CDR3: TGCGCCAGCAACCAGGGAGGGTACGAGCAGTACTTC.

This clone was recorded once. The V and J genes are TRBV7-6 and TRBJ1-1; tentatively, D is TRBD1 (5 bases). Germline-derived CDR1 and CDR2 are SGHVS and FNYEAQ. Trimming took 0 bases from V and 0 from J, leaving 20 bases between them. The CDR3 length is 19 residues. In DNA form, the CDR3 reads TGTGCCAGCAGCTTAGCGTTGTACCGGGGTGGGGGGTTGAACACTGAAGCTTTCTTT. Its translation is CASSLALYRGGGLNTEAFF.

This clone was seen more than once but under ten times. The gene calls are TRBV18 and TRBJ1-3; tentative D call: TRBD1 (6 bases). The CDR3 sequence is 15 residues long. Germline V gives CDR1 KGHSH, CDR2 LQKENI. Deletions cut 3 bases from V and 1 base from J, with 10 bases between. Written as DNA, the CDR3 is TGTGCCAGCTCACCGACAGGCCCATCTGGAAACACCATATATTTT. Residues: CASSPTGPSGNTIYF.

This clone was seen a handful of times. The gene calls are TRBV4-2 and TRBJ2-7; 10 nucleotides line up with TRBD2. Losses at the gene ends were 0 bases for V and 6 bases for J; bases not matched to a gene: 8. The CDR3 is 16 amino acids. Germline lookup yields CDR1 LGHNA and CDR2 YNFKEQ. The CDR3, as DNA: TGTGCCAGCAGCCAAGAATTTGGACTAGCGGTGTTCGAGCAGTACTTC. Its translation is CASSQEFGLAVFEQYF.

V gene TRBV6-6 combines with J gene TRBJ1-2; 11 bases map to TRBD1. Germline lookup yields CDR1 MNHNY and CDR2 SVGAGI (reference sequence). This CDR3 has 15 residues. The ends lost 6 bases at V and 4 bases at J; junction bases unmatched: 7. CDR3 bases: TGTGCCAGCAGCTCTCCCGGACAGGGGGCCTATGGCTACACCTTC. Amino acid sequence: CASSSPGQGAYGYTF.

The rearrangement uses TRBV7-3 and TRBJ1-1, with D perhaps TRBD1 (5 bases). Germline loops: CDR1 SGHTA, CDR2 FQGTGA. The V end lost 1 base, the J end lost 1 base, and 10 bases lay between the germline ends. The CDR3 spans 15 residues. CDR3 region: CASSLIGGTNTEAFF. CDR3 coding DNA: TGTGCCAGCAGCTTAATAGGAGGGACGAACACTGAAGCTTTCTTT.

The count of this clone is one. The V gene is TRBV5-6, the J gene TRBJ2-3; 9 bases are shared with TRBD2. The germline CDR1 and CDR2 sequences are SGHDT and YYEEEE. Unmatched junction bases numbered 11, after V lost 2 bases and J lost 4 bases. The CDR3 consists of 17 residues. CDR3 in DNA: TGTGCCAGCAGCTTCCGCCTAAGCGGGAGGCAGGCAGATACGCAGTATTTT. Translating it yields CASSFRLSGRQADTQYF.

A few counts support this clone. The chain links TRBV2 to TRBJ2-2, with D possibly TRBD1 on 6 matching bases. From germline, CDR1 is SNHLY and CDR2 FYNNEI. CDR3 length: 19 residues. Trimming pared 1 base from V and 4 bases from J, leaving 22 bases between. The CDR3: CASSEEERGHTSGTGELFF. The CDR3 nucleotides are TGTGCCAGCAGTGAAGAAGAGAGGGGACACACCTCAGGCACCGGGGAGCTGTTTTTT.

This chain uses TRBV28 with TRBJ2-6, with D possibly being TRBD1 (5 bases). There are 17 residues in the CDR3. The V end lost 3 bases, the J end lost 3 bases, and 15 bases lay between the germline ends. Germline V lookup: CDR1 MDHEN, CDR2 SYDVKM. The CDR3 DNA reads as TGTGCCAGCAGTTTGGCCAGGGTCTTGAGTGGGGCCAACGTCCTGACTTTC. It specifies CASSLARVLSGANVLTF.

In its sample, this clone was seen once. This rearrangement joins TRBV11-2 to TRBJ1-3; D gene uncertain. This CDR3 has 15 amino acids. Trimming stripped 1 base from V and 0 bases from J, with 7 bases between. Looked up from germline, CDR1 is SGHAT and CDR2 is FQNNGV. DNA of the CDR3: TGTGCCAGCAGCTTAGGACGGAGCTCTGGAAACACCATATATTTT. Its translation: CASSLGRSSGNTIYF.

J is TRBJ1-1 and V is TRBV10-3, with 9 positions matching TRBD1. The CDR3 runs 19 residues. Looked up from germline, CDR1 is ENHRY and CDR2 is SYGVKD. Losses at the gene ends were 0 bases for V and 0 bases for J; bases not matched to a gene: 11. The CDR3: CAISESMGTGLFMNTEAFF. The CDR3 nucleotides are TGTGCCATCAGTGAGTCTATGGGGACAGGGCTTTTCATGAACACTGAAGCTTTCTTT.

The rearrangement joins TRBV5-4 to TRBJ2-5; no reliable D call. Germline-derived CDR1 and CDR2 are SGHNT and YYREEE (reference sequence). Trimming pared 0 bases from V and 4 bases from J, leaving 7 bases between. This CDR3 comprises 13 residues. The chain's CDR3 is CASSLALSETQYF. The CDR3 nucleotides are TGTGCCAGCAGCTTGGCCTTGTCAGAGACCCAGTACTTC.

This clone came up once. The chain carries TRBV28 and TRBJ1-5; weak D call: TRBD1 (6 bases). CDR1 and CDR2 from the germline V gene are MDHEN and SYDVKM. Trimming pared 7 bases from V and 7 bases from J, leaving 11 bases between. This CDR3 region has 12 residues. CDR3 residues: CASKGGYQPQHF. DNA for the CDR3: TGTGCCAGCAAGGGGGGGTACCAGCCCCAGCATTTT.

V gene TRBV28 combines with J gene TRBJ2-3, with D perhaps TRBD2 (6 bases). Per the germline V gene, CDR1 is MDHEN and CDR2 is SYDVKM. The V gene lost 6 bases and the J gene lost 3 bases, with 10 bases spanning the gap. The CDR3 totals 13 residues. CDR3 DNA: TGTGCCAGCAGCGGGGGTGGAACAGATACGCAGTATTTT. It specifies CASSGGGTDTQYF.

The chain has TRBV10-3 and TRBJ2-1; TRBD1 is a possible D gene (6 bases). V dropped 2 bases and J dropped 9 bases, with 8 bases sitting between them. The CDR3 spans 12 residues. Germline lookup yields CDR1 ENHRY and CDR2 SYGVKD. The CDR3 here is CAISEPGVEQFF. The DNA of the CDR3 is TGTGCCATCAGTGAGCCAGGGGTTGAGCAGTTCTTC.

The chain joins TRBV19 to TRBJ2-2; tentative D call: TRBD2 (6 bases). CDR3 size: 14 residues. V was cut by 7 bases and J by 5 bases, with 14 bases left in between. From germline, CDR1 is LNHDA and CDR2 SQIVND (reference sequence). CDR3 coding DNA: TGTGCCAGTAAATTGAGTGGAGGGACCGGGGAGCTGTTTTTT. Its protein product is CASKLSGGTGELFF.

The rearrangement links TRBV23-1 to TRBJ1-2; D is perhaps TRBD1 (6 bases). TRBV23-1 is an ORF, and what it does is uncertain. Trimming pared 0 bases from V and 3 bases from J, leaving 20 bases between. The CDR3 is made up of 18 amino acids. The CDR3 nucleotides read TGCGCCAGCAGTCAATCCCAGGGACAAGCCGTGCCGGACTATGGCTACACCTTC. Encoded protein: CASSQSQGQAVPDYGYTF.

This chain joins TRBV2 and TRBJ1-2; the D is unclear. V was trimmed by 8 bases and J by 7 bases, leaving 20 bases between them. The CDR3 extends over 14 amino acids. Germline CDR1 reads SNHLY; CDR2 reads FYNNEI. CDR3 sequence: CASRRPEDRGGYTF. The CDR3 DNA follows: TGTGCCAGCCGTAGACCGGAGGACCGGGGTGGCTACACCTTC.

The rearrangement links TRBV9 to TRBJ1-1; a weak D match, TRBD1 (6 bases). Per the germline V gene, CDR1 is SGDLS and CDR2 is YYNGEE. V gave up 3 bases and J gave up 1 base, with 13 bases separating them. This CDR3 is 15 amino acids long. The CDR3 nucleotides are TGTGCCAGCAGCGCGAGTCCGGGACAGAACACTGAAGCTTTCTTT. As protein: CASSASPGQNTEAFF.

This chain links TRBV7-3 with TRBJ2-3, with D tentatively TRBD1 (5 bases). This CDR3 contains 15 residues. Trimming removed 8 bases at V and 1 base at J, with 16 bases between. Germline CDR1 reads SGHTA; CDR2 reads FQGTGA. CDR3 amino acids: CASGTHKGGTDTQYF. The CDR3 DNA is TGTGCCAGCGGAACTCACAAAGGGGGCACAGATACGCAGTATTTT.

The chain joins TRBV30 to TRBJ2-5; TRBD2 matches at 11 bases. Germline CDR1 reads GTSNPN; CDR2 reads SVGIG (reference sequence). This CDR3 comprises 15 residues. Losses at the gene ends were 0 bases for V and 5 bases for J; bases not matched to a gene: 5. This chain's CDR3 is CAWSVTSGVRETQYF. Here the CDR3 DNA reads TGTGCCTGGAGTGTGACTAGCGGGGTGCGGGAGACCCAGTACTTC. Based on the CDR3 plus reference TRBV30 and TRBJ2-5, the full variable domain is SQTIHQWPATLVQPVGSPLSLECTVEGTSNPNLYWYRQAAGRGLQLLFYSVGIGQISSEVPQNLSASRPQDRQFILSSKKLLLSDSGFYLCAWSVTSGVRETQYFGPGTRLLVL.

The V call is TRBV21-1, the J call TRBJ1-1. TRBV21-1 is described as a pseudogene. This CDR3 is built from 18 residues. The CDR3 sequence is CASSKALPRVGGNTEAFF. CDR3 nucleotide sequence: TGTGCCAGCAGCAAAGCGCTGCCTCGGGTCGGGGGGAACACTGAAGCTTTCTTT.

V and J are TRBV30 and TRBJ1-3, with D possibly matching TRBD1 (5 bases). This CDR3 is 12 amino acids long. Germline-derived CDR1 and CDR2 are GTSNPN and SVGIG (reference sequence). V was clipped by 7 bases and J by 1 base, with 8 bases between them. The CDR3, as DNA: TGTGCCTCTACAGGATCTGGAAACACCATATATTTT. It specifies CASTGSGNTIYF.

This rearrangement joins TRBV11-3 to TRBJ2-7, with 7 nucleotides matching TRBD1. V shed 4 bases, J shed 5 bases, and the junction held 8 bases outside the gene matches. Germline V gene data show CDR1 as SGHNT and CDR2 as YENEEA. This CDR3 has 14 amino acids. In nucleotides, the CDR3 is TGTGCCAGCAGCTCTGGACAGGCACTTAACGAGCAGTACTTC. This encodes CASSSGQALNEQYF. Using reference TRBV11-3 and TRBJ2-7 for the parts outside the CDR3, the full variable domain is EAGVVQSPRYKIIEKKQPVAFWCNPISGHNTLYWYLQNLGQGPELLIRYENEEAVDDSQLPKDRFSAERLKGVDSTLKIQPAELGDSAVYLCASSSGQALNEQYFGPGTRLTVT.

The V gene is TRBV10-1, the J gene TRBJ1-1, with 11 bases matching TRBD1. After removal of 6 bases from V and 4 bases from J, the junction contained 4 bases not matched to a gene. The CDR3 covers 14 residues. Germline-derived CDR1 and CDR2 are WNHNN and SYGVQD (reference sequence). The CDR3 spells CASRPGTGGTEAFF. The CDR3 coding sequence is TGCGCCAGCAGGCCCGGGACAGGGGGCACTGAAGCTTTCTTT.

The chain uses TRBV29-1 and TRBJ2-1, with TRBD2 matching 9 bases. Germline V CDR1 and CDR2: SQVTM, ANQGSEA. Losses at the gene ends were 0 bases for V and 1 base for J; bases not matched to a gene: 10. The CDR3 totals 18 residues. Written as DNA, the CDR3 is TGCAGCGTTGAAGATCGGGGCGGGAGGGCCGGTTCCTACAATGAGCAGTTCTTC. Encoded protein: CSVEDRGGRAGSYNEQFF.

The chain combines TRBV10-2 with TRBJ2-1, with 13 bases matching TRBD2. The junction had 6 bases not matched to a gene; V was cut back by 6 bases and J by 7 bases. Germline CDR1 WSHSY, CDR2 SAAADI. The length of the CDR3 is 15 residues. CDR3 DNA: TGCGCCAGCAGGATACTAGCGGGAGGGGGGAATGAGCAGTTCTTC. As protein: CASRILAGGGNEQFF.

This clone is a singleton in its sample. The rearrangement joins TRBV25-1 to TRBJ1-5, with TRBD1 matching 8 bases. CDR1 is MGHDK and CDR2 is SYGVNS in the germline V gene. The CDR3 loop spans 15 amino acids. V gave up 7 bases and J gave up 9 bases; unmatched junction bases: 14. The CDR3: CASKPSGQGEGPQHF. CDR3 in DNA: TGTGCCAGCAAACCCTCCGGACAGGGCGAAGGGCCCCAGCATTTT.